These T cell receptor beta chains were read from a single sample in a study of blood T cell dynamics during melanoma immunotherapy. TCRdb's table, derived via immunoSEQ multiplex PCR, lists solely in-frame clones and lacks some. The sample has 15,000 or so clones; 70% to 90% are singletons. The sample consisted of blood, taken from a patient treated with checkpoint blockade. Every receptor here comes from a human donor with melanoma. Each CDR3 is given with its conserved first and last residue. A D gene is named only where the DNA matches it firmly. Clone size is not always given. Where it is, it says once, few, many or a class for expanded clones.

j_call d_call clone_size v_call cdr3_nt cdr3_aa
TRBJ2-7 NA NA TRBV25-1 TGTGCCAGCAGTGAATTCCTTTACCTATGCTACGAGCAGTACTTC CASSEFLYLCYEQYF
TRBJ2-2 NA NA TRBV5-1 TGCGCCAGCATCCCCGGGACTGCGAACACCGGGGAGCTGTTTTTT CASIPGTANTGELFF
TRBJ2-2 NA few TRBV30 TGTGCCTGGAGTGTGAATGCCGGGGAGCTGTTTTTT CAWSVNAGELFF
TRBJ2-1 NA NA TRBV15 TGTGCCACCAGCAGAAGCCAAACCCGGGAGCAGTTCTTC CATSRSQTREQFF
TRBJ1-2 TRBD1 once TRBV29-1 TGCAGCGTTGATCCCGGGACAGGGGGGGGCTACACCTTC CSVDPGTGGGYTF
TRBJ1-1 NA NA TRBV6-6 TGTGCCAGCAGCCCTAGCAGGGGTGAAGCTTTCTTT CASSPSRGEAFF
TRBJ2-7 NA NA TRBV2 TGTGCCAGCACCTCCTGGGGAGGGGGCTACGAGCAGTACTTC CASTSWGGGYEQYF
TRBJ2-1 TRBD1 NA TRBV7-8 TGTGCCAGCAGCTTAGTCGGGACAGGGCCCCACAATGAGCAGTTCTTC CASSLVGTGPHNEQFF
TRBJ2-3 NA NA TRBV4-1 TGCGCCAGCAGCCAAGAACGGTCAGTGAGCACAGATACGCAGTATTTT CASSQERSVSTDTQYF
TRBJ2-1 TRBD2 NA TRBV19 TGTGCCAGTAGTATAGGGTCTAGCGGTAACAATGAGCAGTTCTTC CASSIGSSGNNEQFF
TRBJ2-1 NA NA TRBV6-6 TGTGCCAGCAGTTACTTTCAGGGCGGGCAGGAGCAGTTCTTC CASSYFQGGQEQFF
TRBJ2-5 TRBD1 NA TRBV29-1 TGCAGCGTCAGACAGGGATGGCAAGAGACCCAGTACTTC CSVRQGWQETQYF
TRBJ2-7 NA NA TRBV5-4 TGTGCCAGCAGCTTGAATAGCGATCCCGGCTACGAGCAGTACTTC CASSLNSDPGYEQYF
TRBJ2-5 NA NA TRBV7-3 TGTGCCAGCAGCTTAAACAAGGACCAAGAGACCCAGTACTTC CASSLNKDQETQYF
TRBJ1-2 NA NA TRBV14 TGTGCCAGCAGCCAGTCCCGGAGGGGGACCTACTATGGCTACACCTTC CASSQSRRGTYYGYTF
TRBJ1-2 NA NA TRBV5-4 TGTGCCAGCAGCTTGGGGGTGGACTATGGCTACACCTTC CASSLGVDYGYTF